This T cell receptor beta chain was found in a study of blood T cells in healthy people across ages. The authors ran a second PCR of about 7 to 11 cycles using a sample-barcoded 5' primer and a J-beta primer mix. Carrying 12 random nucleotides, a template-switch adaptor labeled each individual cDNA molecule. TCRdb re-analysed the 5' RACE reads in MiXCR, keeping a single row per CDR3 protein. This sample has approximately 1.5 million distinct CDR3 sequences, with approximately 32% found just once. Healthy individuals of Caucasian origin from Russia, aged roughly 6 to 100, served as donors. Trimming removed 6 bases from V and 4 bases from J, with 9 bases in between. This CDR3 spans 12 amino acids. Germline V gene lookup returns CDR1 SNHLY and CDR2 FYNNEI.

The TCR was taken from a woman aged 25 to 39 in good health. Sequencing was done on a sample of blood. The chain combines TRBV2 with TRBJ1-2; D unresolved. In nucleotides, the CDR3 is TGTGCCAGCAGAGTTAACGGCTATGGCTACACCTTC. Protein product: CASRVNGYGYTF.